This T cell receptor beta chain was sequenced in a study of T cell repertoires in cytomegalovirus infection. The CDR3 is 12 amino acids. Germline-derived CDR1 and CDR2 are MDHEN and SYDVKM. Study conclusions and caveats: Accumulated public TCR beta family frequency recognized individuals carrying CMV together with the relevant HLA. There were HLA-C-restricted CMV-specific TCR beta clonotypes dominating the ex vivo response.

This clonotype has a handful of counts. The target antigen is unknown. One end of the junction varies from germline; a read error may be responsible. TCRdb redid the calling of the reads with MiXCR, one entry per CDR3 protein. The sample holds roughly 180,000 distinct CDR3 sequences, about 18% seen once. The J gene is TRBJ2-1, the V gene TRBV28; 7 bases match TRBD2. Sequencing was done on a sample of CD8+ T cells from PBMCs. This clonotype originated in a human donor in good health (CMV status not recorded). Some clones in this sample may be carry-over from other donors' samples. The CDR3 region is CASSLGLTSPIF. CDR3 bases: TGTGCCAGCAGTCTGGGACTAACTTCCCCCATCTTC.